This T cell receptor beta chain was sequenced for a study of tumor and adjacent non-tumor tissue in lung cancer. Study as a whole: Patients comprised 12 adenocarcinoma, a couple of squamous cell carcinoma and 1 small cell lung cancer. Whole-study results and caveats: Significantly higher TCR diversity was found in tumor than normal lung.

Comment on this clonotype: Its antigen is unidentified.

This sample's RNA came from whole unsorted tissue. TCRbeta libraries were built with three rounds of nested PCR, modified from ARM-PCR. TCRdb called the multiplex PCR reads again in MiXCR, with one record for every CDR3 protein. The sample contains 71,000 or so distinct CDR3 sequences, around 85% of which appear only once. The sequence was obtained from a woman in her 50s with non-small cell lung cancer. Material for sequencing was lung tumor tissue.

The CDR3 sequence: CVISTDRDYEQYF. The CDR3 DNA sequence: TGTGTCATAAGCACCGACAGAGACTACGAGCAGTACTTC. The genes are TRBV11-2 and TRBJ2-7; maybe TRBD1 (5 bases). Germline V CDR1 and CDR2: SGHAT, FQNNGV. The CDR3 has 13 amino acids.